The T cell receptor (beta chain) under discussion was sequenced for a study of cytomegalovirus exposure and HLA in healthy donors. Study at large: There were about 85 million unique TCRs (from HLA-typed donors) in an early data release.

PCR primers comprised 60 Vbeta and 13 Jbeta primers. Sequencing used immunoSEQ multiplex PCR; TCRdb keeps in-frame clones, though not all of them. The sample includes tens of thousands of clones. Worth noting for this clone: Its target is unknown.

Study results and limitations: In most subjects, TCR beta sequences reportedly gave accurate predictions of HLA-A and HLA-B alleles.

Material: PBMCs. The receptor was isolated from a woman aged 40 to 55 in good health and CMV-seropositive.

The CDR3 region is CASSASREGFRLRYGYTF. CDR3 bases: TGTGCCAGCAGTGCTTCTCGGGAGGGATTCCGGCTCCGTTATGGCTACACCTTC. This chain links TRBV2 with TRBJ1-2; D not certain. V was trimmed by 4 bases and J by 5 bases, leaving 26 bases between them. The CDR3 is 18 amino acids. Germline CDR1 SNHLY, CDR2 FYNNEI.